The next 14 T cell receptor beta chains were all read from a single sample in a study of regulatory T cells in long-lasting Graves disease. The TCR beta library used iRepertoire HTBI primers with Arm-PCR amplification of CDR3. MiXCR, applied by TCRdb to the multiplex PCR reads, yields one record per CDR3 protein. Of around 470,000 distinct CDR3 sequences listed, approximately 15% were seen once; the top ten hold more than 15%. The time point denotes: newly diagnosed GD, antithyroid drugs for less than 3 months. From RNA extracted from PBMCs, the TCR library was made. This sample also belongs to another study, concerning T cells in Graves' hyperthyroidism and ophthalmopathy.

The sample consisted of peripheral blood mononuclear cells (PBMCs), taken at new diagnosis, from a patient treated with antithyroid drugs. All receptors come from a woman aged 45-65 years with Graves disease.

The gene calls are TRBV2 and TRBJ2-1; TRBD2 matches 15 bases. Germline lookup yields CDR1 SNHLY and CDR2 FYNNEI. The CDR3 runs to 19 residues. J gave up 10 bases and V 6 bases, and 19 bases lay outside the gene matches. In DNA, the CDR3 is TGTGCCAGCAGCGAAATCCGCGGACTAGCGGGAGGGCCCTCCTACGAGCAGTTCTTC. This gives the protein CASSEIRGLAGGPSYEQFF.

This clonotype was recorded once. A far larger clone lies a single base away; this is likely a read error. This chain connects TRBV5-8 to TRBJ1-5; D not resolved. CDR3 length equals 13 residues. The germline V gene encodes CDR1 SGHTS and CDR2 YDEGEE. The DNA of the CDR3 is TGTGCCAGCAGCTTGTATAGCAATCAGCCCCGGCATTTT. This translates into CASSLYSNQPRHF. Drawing the rest from reference TRBV5-8 and TRBJ1-5, the complete variable domain is EAGVTQSPTHLIKTRGQQATLRCSPISGHTSVYWYQQALGLGLQFLLWYDEGEERNRGNFPPRFSGRQFPNYSSELNVNALELEDSALYLCASSLYSNQPRHFGDGTRLSIL.

V usage is TRBV19 and J usage is TRBJ2-7, with a weak D call TRBD1 (6 bases). The V end lost 6 bases, the J end lost 0 bases, and 12 bases lay between the germline ends. CDR1 is LNHDA, CDR2 SQIVND, per germline (reference sequence). The CDR3 runs 14 residues. CDR3 protein: CASRYRAFSYEQYF. As DNA, the CDR3 is TGTGCCAGTAGATACAGGGCATTCTCCTACGAGCAGTACTTC.

This rearrangement joins TRBV28 to TRBJ2-1; TRBD1 is a possible D gene (6 bases). V was trimmed by 5 bases and J by 9 bases, leaving 17 bases between them. CDR1 is MDHEN and CDR2 is SYDVKM in the germline V gene. CDR3 size: 14 residues. In DNA form, the CDR3 reads TGTGCCAGCAGTCCCGCGACAGGAATGAGTGAGCAGTTCTTC. Translation gives CASSPATGMSEQFF.

This clonotype was seen repeatedly, ten times or more. Germline is not matched at one junction end, which may reflect a read error. CDR3 DNA sequence: TGCGCCAGCAGCCGGGACCCCGGGGAGCTGTTTTTT. Protein: CASSRDPGELFF. The genes are TRBV2 and TRBJ2-2, with D perhaps given as TRBD1 or TRBD2 (5 bases each). The CDR3 runs to 12 residues. Germline CDR1 and CDR2: SNHLY and FYNNEI.

There are many counts of this clonotype. J is TRBJ2-7 and V is TRBV29-1, with 7 bases fitting TRBD2. This CDR3 has 13 amino acids. Germline V CDR1 and CDR2: SQVTM, ANQGSEA. The ends lost 3 bases at V and 3 bases at J; junction bases unmatched: 5. CDR3: CSVDGGRDYEQYF. CDR3 DNA sequence: TGCAGCGTTGACGGGGGGAGGGACTACGAGCAGTACTTC.

This clonotype was seen more than once but under ten times. This chain uses TRBV5-1 with TRBJ2-7, with TRBD1 matching 7 bases. The junction had 7 bases not matched to a gene; V was cut back by 4 bases and J by 0 bases. In germline, CDR1 is SGHRS, CDR2 YFSETQ. This CDR3 contains 15 residues. CDR3 sequence: CASSKGQARSYEQYF. DNA of the CDR3: TGCGCCAGCAGCAAAGGACAGGCCCGCTCCTACGAGCAGTACTTC.

This clonotype was seen at least ten times. This chain joins TRBV19 and TRBJ2-1; D is unresolved. CDR3 length: 11 residues. Germline V gene data show CDR1 as LNHDA and CDR2 as SQIVND (reference sequence). V was pared by 8 bases and J by 9 bases, with 11 bases between. CDR3 nucleotides: TGTGCCAGTTCCCGAGCTGTTGAGCAGTTCTTC. Translating gives CASSRAVEQFF.

This clonotype has ten or more counts. The chain has TRBV29-1 and TRBJ2-1; 7 bases align to TRBD1. Germline values: CDR1 SQVTM, CDR2 ANQGSEA. V lost 7 bases and J lost 3; bases outside the gene matches: 9. The CDR3 length is 14 residues. The chain's CDR3 is CSGDPTGVYNEQFF. CDR3 in DNA: TGCAGCGGAGATCCCACAGGGGTCTACAATGAGCAGTTCTTC.

This rearrangement joins TRBV20-1 to TRBJ2-7; TRBD2 aligns across 7 bases. CDR3 size: 13 residues. V was pared by 6 bases and J by 2 bases, with 7 bases of the junction left unmatched. Germline CDR1 DFQATT, CDR2 SNEGSKA (reference sequence). The CDR3 loop is CSATGTKTYEQYF. CDR3 nucleotides: TGCAGTGCAACCGGGACTAAAACCTACGAGCAGTACTTC.

At least ten counts were recorded for this clonotype. The rearrangement uses TRBV13 and TRBJ2-7; 8 bases agree with TRBD1. The junction had 8 bases not matched to a gene; V was cut back by 4 bases and J by 3 bases. This CDR3 has 15 residues. Germline V gives CDR1 PRHDT, CDR2 FYEKMQ (reference sequence). The CDR3 here is CASSSRTGNVYEQYF. The CDR3 nucleotides read TGTGCCAGCAGCTCCCGGACAGGGAACGTCTACGAGCAGTACTTC.

This clonotype was detected ten times or more. V and J are TRBV27 and TRBJ2-2, with 10 bases aligning to TRBD2. This CDR3 has 18 amino acids. Germline V gives CDR1 MNHEY, CDR2 SMNVEV (reference sequence). Losses at the gene ends were 5 bases for V and 6 bases for J; bases not matched to a gene: 15. The CDR3 DNA is TGTGCCAGCAGTCCCGACCCCACTAGCGGGACGAGGTCCGGGGAGCTGTTTTTT. Its translation is CASSPDPTSGTRSGELFF.

The chain couples TRBV14 to TRBJ2-3, with D uncertain. V was trimmed by 3 bases and J by 5 bases, leaving 12 bases between them. Per germline, CDR1 SGHDN and CDR2 FVKESK. The CDR3 is 14 residues long. In DNA, the CDR3 is TGTGCCAGCAGCCAGTCATGGTCATTAGATACGCAGTATTTT. Translating it yields CASSQSWSLDTQYF.

This clonotype occurred a few times. This CDR3 is CSARSGTSYETQYF. CDR3 DNA sequence: TGCAGTGCTAGGTCCGGGACTAGTTATGAGACCCAGTACTTC. The chain joins TRBV20-1 to TRBJ2-5; 8 bases match TRBD2. The junction had 8 bases not matched to a gene; V was cut back by 3 bases and J by 5 bases. The CDR3 covers 14 residues. CDR1 and CDR2 (germline): DFQATT, SNEGSKA (reference sequence).